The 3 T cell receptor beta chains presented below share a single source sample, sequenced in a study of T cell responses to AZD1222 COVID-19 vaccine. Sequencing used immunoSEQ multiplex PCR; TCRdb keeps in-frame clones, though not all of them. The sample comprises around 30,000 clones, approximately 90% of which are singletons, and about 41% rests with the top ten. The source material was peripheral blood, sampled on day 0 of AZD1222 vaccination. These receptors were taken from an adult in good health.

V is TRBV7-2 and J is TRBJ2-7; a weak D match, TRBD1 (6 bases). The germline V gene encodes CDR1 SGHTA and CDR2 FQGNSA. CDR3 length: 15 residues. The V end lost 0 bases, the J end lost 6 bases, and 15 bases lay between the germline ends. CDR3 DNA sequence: TGTGCCAGCAGCTTAGCTATACAGGGCAGCTCCGAGCAGTACTTC. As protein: CASSLAIQGSSEQYF.

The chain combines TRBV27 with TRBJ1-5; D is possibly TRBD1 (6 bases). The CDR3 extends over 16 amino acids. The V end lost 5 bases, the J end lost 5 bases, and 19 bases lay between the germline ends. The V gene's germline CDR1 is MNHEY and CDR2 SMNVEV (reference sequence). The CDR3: CASSPLPRGGHQPQHF. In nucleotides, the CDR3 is TGTGCCAGCAGTCCACTCCCCAGAGGGGGGCATCAGCCCCAGCATTTT.

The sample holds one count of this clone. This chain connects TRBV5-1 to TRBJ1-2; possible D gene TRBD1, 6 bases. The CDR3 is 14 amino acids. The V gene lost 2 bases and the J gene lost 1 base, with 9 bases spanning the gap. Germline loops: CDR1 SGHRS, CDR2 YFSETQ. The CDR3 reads CASSLLGGNYGYTF. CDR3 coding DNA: TGCGCCAGCAGCTTATTAGGGGGTAACTATGGCTACACCTTC.